This TCR beta chain was sequenced in a study of shared clonotypes between healthy human individuals. Study results and caveats: Estimated richness was generally greater in naive than memory subsets. A limitation of the genetic and exposure-history diversity represented arose from few donors. Clonotype sharing levels among donors were expected to vary with sequencing depth.

For this clone: Its antigen is currently unknown. The sample carries other DNA sequences with the same CDR3.

Repertoires were generated with immunoSEQ multiplex PCR, while TCRdb's copy carries only in-frame clones and drops some. The sample has about 1.4 million clones; 96% are singletons. Germline CDR1 SGHRS, CDR2 YFSETQ. V gave up 0 bases and J gave up 5 bases; unmatched junction bases: 5. The CDR3 loop spans 15 amino acids. The specimen sequenced was naive CD4+ T cells sorted from blood. As for subset: CD45RA+ positively selected. The J gene is TRBJ2-5, the V gene TRBV5-1; TRBD1 matches at 9 bases. This clonotype originated in a man younger than 40 in good health. CDR3 region: CASSLEQGAGETQYF. The CDR3 DNA is TGCGCCAGCAGCTTGGAACAGGGGGCAGGGGAGACCCAGTACTTC.